This TCR beta chain was retrieved from a study of blood T cell repertoires in COVID-19. Study background: Samples came from the United States, Italy and Spain, spanning acute and convalescent COVID-19. Sample material is recorded as cDNA or gDNA derived from T cells, B-cell-depleted T cells, or PBMCs.

The germline V gene has CDR1 MNHEY and CDR2 SVGEGT. This CDR3 is 16 amino acids long. V lost 6 bases and J lost 4; bases outside the gene matches: 13. In the authors' methods: Scientists estimated how many nucleated cells there were by amplifying reference gene primers. TCRdb's table, derived via immunoSEQ multiplex PCR, lists solely in-frame clones and lacks some. D and trimming were read from the DNA, whereas the V and J calls and clone size are those reported in that table. This repertoire shows more than 65,000 clones, around 90% found once; its top ten account for under 7%. This clone was found once.

What was sequenced was peripheral blood. V gene TRBV6-2 or TRBV6-3 combines with J gene TRBJ2-3, with 7 bases that match TRBD2. The receptor was derived from a man aged 45-60 years with active COVID-19. The DNA of the CDR3 is TGTGCCAGCAGCTCCCTTCTCGCGGGAGTCTCAGATACGCAGTATTTT. Its translation is CASSSLLAGVSDTQYF.